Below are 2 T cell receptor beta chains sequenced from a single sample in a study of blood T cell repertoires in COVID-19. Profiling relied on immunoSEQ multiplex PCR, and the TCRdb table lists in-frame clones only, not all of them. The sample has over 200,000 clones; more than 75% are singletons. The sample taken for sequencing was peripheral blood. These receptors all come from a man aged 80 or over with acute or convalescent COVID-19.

CDR3 amino acids: CASSLVRAGLLTDTQYF. The CDR3 nucleotides are TGTGCCAGCAGCTTAGTTCGAGCGGGCCTGCTAACAGATACGCAGTATTTT. The chain combines TRBV7-2 with TRBJ2-3, with D possibly being TRBD2 (6 bases). Germline V gives CDR1 SGHTA, CDR2 FQGNSA. CDR3 length: 17 residues. Deletions cut 1 base from V and 3 bases from J, with 17 bases between.

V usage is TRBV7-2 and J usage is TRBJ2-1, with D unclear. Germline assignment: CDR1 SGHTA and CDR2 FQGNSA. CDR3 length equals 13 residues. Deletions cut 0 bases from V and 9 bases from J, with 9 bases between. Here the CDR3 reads CASSLARLGEQFF. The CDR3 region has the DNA TGTGCCAGCAGCTTAGCGCGTCTAGGTGAGCAGTTCTTC.